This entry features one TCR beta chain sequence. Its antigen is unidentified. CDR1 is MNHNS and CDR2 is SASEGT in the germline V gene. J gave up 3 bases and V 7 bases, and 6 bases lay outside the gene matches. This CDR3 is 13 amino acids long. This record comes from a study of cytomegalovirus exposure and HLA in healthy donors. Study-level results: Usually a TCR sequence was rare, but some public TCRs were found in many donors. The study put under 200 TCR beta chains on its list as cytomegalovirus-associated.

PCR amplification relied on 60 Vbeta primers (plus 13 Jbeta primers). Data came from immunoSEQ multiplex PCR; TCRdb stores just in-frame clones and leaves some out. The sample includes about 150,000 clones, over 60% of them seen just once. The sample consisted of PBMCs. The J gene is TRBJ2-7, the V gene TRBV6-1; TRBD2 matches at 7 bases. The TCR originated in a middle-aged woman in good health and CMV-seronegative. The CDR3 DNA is TGTGCCAGCACTCGACTAGCCGGCTACGAGCAGTACTTC. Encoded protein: CASTRLAGYEQYF.